What follows describes a single T cell receptor beta chain. Antigen specificity is unknown. The data were obtained in a study of blood T cells in healthy people across ages. Whole-study results and caveats: A roughly linear age-dependent decrease characterized TCR beta diversity per million T cells.

V lost 4 bases and J lost 8; bases outside the gene matches: 9. The germline CDR1 and CDR2 sequences are LGHNA and YNFKEQ. The CDR3 length is 17 residues. Primers used in a second PCR of about 7 to 12 cycles were a sample-barcoded 5' primer and a J-beta primer mix. TCRdb called the 5' RACE reads again in MiXCR, with one record for every CDR3 protein. The table includes about 830,000 distinct CDR3 sequences, around two thirds detected once. This TCR came from a man aged 25 to 40 in good health. The chain has TRBV4-2 and TRBJ2-1, with TRBD2 matching over 15 bases. Material for sequencing was blood. For the CDR3, the DNA is TGTGCCAGCAGCCCAACAAGACGGACTAGCGGGGGGGATGAGCAGTTCTTC. It yields the protein CASSPTRRTSGGDEQFF.